Following are 20 T cell receptor beta chains from one sample sequenced in a study of CD8+ T cells in alopecia areata. The authors extracted RNA and reverse transcribed it into cDNA as the sequencing template. TCRdb's table, derived via immunoSEQ multiplex PCR, lists solely in-frame clones and lacks some. Altogether approximately 300,000 clones were found in the sample, and no singletons occur. Scientists pooled cutaneous lymph node cells and sorted them on CD4, CD8alpha, NKG2D, NKG2ACE and other markers. Sequenced: CD4+ T cells sorted from a lymph node. All receptors derive from a C3H/HeJ mouse with alopecia areata. The strain's MHC: H2-k.

The sample holds a few counts of this clone. All gene names here are mouse names. Read sequence stops 4 residues before the CDR3 end, and the germline J gene provides the missing end. The V call is TRBV5, the J call TRBJ2-5; TRBD2 aligns across 9 bases. This CDR3 comprises 17 residues. The ends lost 0 bases at V and 0 bases at J; junction bases unmatched: 4. Germline CDR1 LGHNA, CDR2 YNLKQL (reference sequence). CDR3 DNA (partial): TGTGCCAGCAGCCAAGACTGGGGGGGTATTAACCAAGAC. Protein product: CASSQDWGGINQD. The whole CDR3 protein reads CASSQDWGGINQDTQYF.

This clone has just a few counts. Genes here carry mouse names. CDR3 sequence: CASSSPGHSSYEQYF. The CDR3 DNA, read in part, is TGTGCCAGCAGTTCTCCGGGACACAGCTCCTAT. The chain recombines TRBV14 with TRBJ2-7; weak D call: TRBD1 (6 bases). From the germline J gene comes the end of the CDR3, since the read stops 4 residues before it. The CDR3 covers 15 residues. V was clipped by 3 bases and J by 0 bases, with 13 bases between them. Germline lookup yields CDR1 SGHDT and CDR2 FRDEAV.

Details on this clone: Gene names and germline refer to mouse. The CDR3 end is not reached by the read, which stops 4 residues before it; the germline J gene fills it in. The chain employs TRBV5 and TRBJ2-2; TRBD1 might be the D (6 bases). The germline V gene has CDR1 LGHNA and CDR2 YNLKQL (reference sequence). V gave up 2 bases and J gave up 0 bases, with 10 bases separating them. This CDR3 is 16 amino acids long. The sequenced CDR3 bases are TGTGCCAGCAGCCAACAGGGACAAACAAACACCGGG. Its translation: CASSQQGQTNTG. The entire CDR3 sequence reads CASSQQGQTNTGQLYF.

For this clone: Germline and genes: mouse. The CDR3 extends 4 residues past the end of the read, so its final part is completed from the germline J gene. The same CDR3 can be traced to other DNA sequences in this sample. The chain couples TRBV5 to TRBJ1-2; D not resolved. The V end lost 4 bases, the J end lost 0 bases, and 6 bases lay between the germline ends. Germline CDR1 and CDR2: LGHNA and YNLKQL (reference sequence). This CDR3 spans 13 amino acids. The CDR3 protein is CASSPQANSDYTF. The DNA read from the CDR3 is TGTGCCAGCAGCCCCCAAGCAAACTCC.

Worth noting for this clone: Genes and germline come from the mouse. Sequencing ends 3 residues short of the CDR3 end; the germline J gene provides the rest. This chain uses TRBV19 with TRBJ1-6, with a weak D call TRBD1 (5 bases). TRBJ1-6 is given ORF status, its function remaining uncertain. The CDR3 covers 13 residues. In germline, CDR1 is FNHDT, CDR2 SITEND (reference sequence). Trimming pared 6 bases from V and 2 bases from J, leaving 6 bases between. CDR3 protein: CASKGTYNSPLYF. The DNA read from the CDR3 is TGTGCCAGCAAGGGGACCTATAATTCGCCC.

Details on this clone: The gene names given are mouse names. The CDR3 end lies 4 residues beyond the end of the read and is filled in from the germline J gene. The identical CDR3 is also encoded by other nucleotide sequences in the sample. The rearrangement joins TRBV5 to TRBJ2-1; D is possibly TRBD1 (6 bases). V shed 3 bases and J shed 0 bases, with 9 bases lying between them. Per germline, CDR1 LGHNA and CDR2 YNLKQL (reference sequence). The CDR3 consists of 15 residues. CDR3 residues: CASSQGTNNYAEQFF. CDR3 DNA, as far as it was read: TGTGCCAGCAGCCAGGGGACAAATAACTATGCT.

This clone was observed at least ten times. Any gene name here is a mouse gene name. CDR3 amino acids: CASKGTGRAGQLYF. CDR3 bases read: TGTGCCAGCAAAGGGACAGGAAGGGCCGGG. The rearrangement uses TRBV13-3 and TRBJ2-2; 8 bases are shared with TRBD1. The CDR3 goes on 4 residues after the read ends, and that part is filled in from the germline J gene. Germline V gene data show CDR1 as NNHDY and CDR2 as SYVADS. V was clipped by 6 bases and J by 6 bases; unmatched bases: 7. The CDR3 consists of 14 residues. The whole variable domain, filled in from reference TRBV13-3 and TRBJ2-2, reads EAAVTQSPRSKVAVTGGKVTLSCHQTNNHDYMYWYRQDTGHGLRLIHYSYVADSTEKGDIPDGYKASRPSQENFSLILELASLSQTAVYFCASKGTGRAGQLYFGEGSKLTVL.

Comments on this clone: Mouse gene names and germline throughout. The read ends 4 residues shy of where the CDR3 ends; the end is completed using the germline J gene. The gene calls are TRBV13-1 and TRBJ1-1; perhaps TRBD1 as D (6 bases). Germline loops: CDR1 NSHNY, CDR2 SYGAGN. The CDR3 runs 13 residues. CDR3 DNA (partial): TGTGCCAGCAGTGATGGCACAGGGTTA. Translating gives CASSDGTGL. The whole CDR3 sequence is CASSDGTGLEVFF.

In the case of this clone: Gene names denote mouse genes. Sequencing ends 4 residues short of the CDR3 end; the germline J gene provides the rest. The same CDR3 is also encoded by other DNA sequences in this sample. This chain links TRBV19 with TRBJ2-5; no definite D call. Between the trimmed V and J ends, which lost 3 bases and 0 bases, there was a span of 8 bases. The length of the CDR3 is 14 residues. Germline CDR1 and CDR2: FNHDT and SITEND (reference sequence). The chain's CDR3 is CASSNRGNQDTQYF. The covered CDR3 bases are TGTGCCAGCAGTAACCGAGGGAACCAAGAC.

In regard to this clone: The gene symbols are mouse symbols. The missing CDR3 end, 3 residues past where the read stops, is filled in from the germline J gene. V usage is TRBV13-1 and J usage is TRBJ1-6; unclear D gene. TRBJ1-6 is labeled an ORF, and its function is uncertain. The CDR3 sequence is 13 residues long. CDR1 is NSHNY, CDR2 SYGAGN, per germline. V dropped 3 bases and J dropped 7 bases, with 8 bases sitting between them. The DNA read from the CDR3 is TGTGCCAGCAGTGCTGGGTGGAATTCGCCC. Protein: CASSAGWNSP. The CDR3 as a whole reads CASSAGWNSPLYF.

A few counts support this clone. A read error may be the cause here, since a much bigger clone is one base away. Here the gene names and germline are mouse. This sample also contains other DNA sequences that code for the same CDR3. The sequenced CDR3 bases are TGTGCCAGCAGCCAAGCTGGGACAGGGGACACA. This translates into CASSQAGTGDT. The whole CDR3 region reads CASSQAGTGDTEVFF. The chain couples TRBV5 to TRBJ1-1; 10 nucleotides line up with TRBD1. The sequenced fragment ends 4 residues before the CDR3 boundary, so the rest is inferred from the germline J gene. The germline CDR1 and CDR2 sequences are LGHNA and YNLKQL (reference sequence). This CDR3 is built from 15 residues. V lost 1 base to trimming and J lost 3 bases; unmatched junction nucleotides: 2.

This clone turned up a few times. Mouse names are used for the genes. The sequence runs out 4 residues before the end of the CDR3; the remainder is reconstructed from the germline J gene. This chain connects TRBV19 to TRBJ2-7; D might be TRBD1 (6 bases). The CDR3 sequence is 13 residues long. The germline CDR1 and CDR2 sequences are FNHDT and SITEND (reference sequence). V shed 7 bases and J shed 0 bases, with 11 bases lying between them. Incomplete CDR3 DNA: TGTGCCAGCCGTCGACAGGACTCCTAT. Amino acid sequence: CASRRQDSY. In full, the CDR3 reads CASRRQDSYEQYF. Variable domain in full (rest from reference TRBV19 and TRBJ2-7): GGIITQTPKFLIGQEGQKLTLKCQQNFNHDTMYWYRQDSGKGLRLIYYSITENDLQKGDLSEGYDASREKKSSFSLTVTSAQKNEMAVFLCASRRQDSYEQYFGPGTRLTVL.

Concerning this clone: The listed genes are named as in mouse. From the germline J gene comes the end of the CDR3, since the read stops 4 residues before it. Other DNA sequences in this sample translate to the same CDR3. This rearrangement joins TRBV19 to TRBJ2-2; TRBD2 aligns across 9 bases. The CDR3 spans 15 residues. CDR1 is FNHDT and CDR2 is SITEND in the germline V gene (reference sequence). Losses at the gene ends were 4 bases for V and 2 bases for J; bases not matched to a gene: 3. CDR3 sequence reads: CASSPDWGNTGQLYF. The sequenced CDR3 bases are TGTGCCAGCAGTCCCGACTGGGGGAACACCGGG.

A remark on this clone: Gene names are mouse gene names. The CDR3 extends 4 residues past the end of the read, so its final part is completed from the germline J gene. The V and J genes are TRBV19 and TRBJ2-2; D remains unclear. The CDR3 extends over 15 amino acids. CDR1 is FNHDT, CDR2 SITEND, per germline (reference sequence). V lost 1 base and J lost 0, with 7 bases in between. CDR3 DNA, as far as it was read: TGTGCCAGCAGTATACAGGCGGCAAACACCGGG. It codes for CASSIQAANTG. The complete CDR3 protein is CASSIQAANTGQLYF.

This clone has only a few counts. The gene symbols are mouse symbols. With the read ending 3 residues before the CDR3 end, the germline J gene is used to fill in that end. The chain uses TRBV1 and TRBJ1-6; TRBD1 is a possible D gene (5 bases). TRBJ1-6 belongs to the ORF category, with a function that is uncertain. Germline lookup yields CDR1 NSQYPW and CDR2 LRSPGD (reference sequence). V was pared by 0 bases and J by 7 bases, with 10 bases between. The CDR3 extends over 15 amino acids. The sequenced CDR3 bases are TGCACCTGCAGTGCAGATCGACAGAGGAATTCGCCC. Translating gives CTCSADRQRNSP. The CDR3, in full, reads CTCSADRQRNSPLYF.

This clone was found a few times. Gene names and germline match the mouse. Read coverage stops 3 residues before the CDR3 terminus; the germline J gene supplies the remainder. The chain recombines TRBV1 with TRBJ1-6, with 11 bases fitting TRBD1. TRBJ1-6 is flagged as an ORF with uncertain function. In germline, CDR1 is NSQYPW, CDR2 LRSPGD (reference sequence). V lost 6 bases and J lost 10; bases outside the gene matches: 5. The CDR3 is 14 residues long. Partial CDR3 DNA: TGCACCTGCAGCGGACAGGGGGCAGGGTCGCCC. Amino acid sequence: CTCSGQGAGSP. The full CDR3 reads CTCSGQGAGSPLYF.

As for this clone: Gene names denote mouse genes. The sequence runs out 4 residues before the end of the CDR3; the remainder is reconstructed from the germline J gene. Other nucleotide sequences from this sample produce the same CDR3. This chain uses TRBV19 with TRBJ2-3; TRBD2 aligns across 8 bases. The junction had 0 bases not matched to a gene; V was cut back by 5 bases and J by 1 base. The germline CDR1 and CDR2 sequences are FNHDT and SITEND (reference sequence). The CDR3 has 13 amino acids. The CDR3 is CASRLGGAETLYF. The part of the CDR3 DNA that was read is TGTGCCAGCAGACTGGGGGGTGCAGAA.

This clone was observed a handful of times. Germline and genes here are mouse. The read terminates 4 residues ahead of where the CDR3 ends, so the germline J gene completes it. This chain connects TRBV13-3 to TRBJ2-1, with D tentatively TRBD1 (6 bases). The CDR3 is 14 amino acids. Germline CDR1 and CDR2: NNHDY and SYVADS. The V end lost 5 bases, the J end lost 3 bases, and 12 bases lay between the germline ends. CDR3 region: CASREGTIYAEQFF. The CDR3 bases that were read are TGTGCCAGCAGGGAAGGGACAATCTATGCT.

The sample holds a few counts of this clone. The genes are named according to mouse. The missing CDR3 end, 4 residues past where the read stops, is filled in from the germline J gene. Other DNA sequences in this sample translate to the same CDR3. The chain employs TRBV1 and TRBJ2-1; 8 bases are shared with TRBD2. Germline assignment: CDR1 NSQYPW and CDR2 LRSPGD (reference sequence). The CDR3 contains 16 residues. CDR3 residues: CTCSADGGGAGAEQFF. CDR3 DNA (partial): TGCACCTGCAGTGCAGATGGCGGGGGGGCTGGAGCT.

This clone was seen a handful of times. Gene labels here are mouse ones. The CDR3 is cut off 4 residues early in the read; its end comes from the germline J gene. At the DNA level, this CDR3 is encoded by other sequences in the same sample as well. This rearrangement joins TRBV31 to TRBJ2-7; 10 bases agree with TRBD2. There are 12 residues in the CDR3. The ends lost 5 bases at V and 3 bases at J; junction bases unmatched: 1. Germline values: CDR1 GKSSPN, CDR2 SITVG. The CDR3 loop reads CAWRLGGYEQYF. Incomplete CDR3 DNA: TGTGCCTGGCGACTGGGGGGCTAT.